Sequencing of this T cell receptor (beta chain) was carried out in a study of blood T cell repertoires in COVID-19. About the study: Acute-phase and convalescent COVID-19 samples originated in the United States, Italy and Spain.

The data were produced by immunoSEQ multiplex PCR, yet TCRdb's version contains in-frame clones alone and is incomplete. This table holds around 300,000 clones, 86% found once. This CDR3 is 17 amino acids long. Looked up from germline, CDR1 is LNHDA and CDR2 is SQIVND (reference sequence). Trimming left V 4 bases short and J 3 bases short, with 22 bases between. This TCR was recovered from a woman aged 25-40 years with active or convalescent COVID-19. The chain is built from TRBV19 and TRBJ2-7; D not certain. Material: peripheral blood. CDR3 region: CASSTYTNARNLYEQYF. The DNA for the CDR3 is TGTGCCAGTAGTACCTACACGAACGCCAGGAATCTCTACGAGCAGTACTTC.